This TCR beta chain was observed in a study of CD8+ T cells in alopecia areata. Study at large: In an open-label trial, patients got 5 to 10 mg tofacitinib twice daily. After 6 to 18 months of tofacitinib, follow-up continued 6 months off drug.

A remark on this clone: Its antigen remains unidentified.

Points from the study as a whole: Resident alphabeta T-cell populations of normal skin are likewise subject to sequencing in scalp samples.

Sequencing templates came from extracted RNA that was reverse transcribed into cDNA. The table came from immunoSEQ multiplex PCR; TCRdb's copy has only in-frame clones and leaves some out. The sample holds roughly 140,000 clones, approximately 50% seen once. The sample in question was CD4+ T cells sorted from blood, obtained at week 0. The sequence was collected from a human donor with alopecia areata.

The CDR3 DNA reads TGTGCCTGGATAGGGGAAGCCGAGCAGTTCTTC. Residues: CAWIGEAEQFF. This chain uses TRBV30 with TRBJ2-1; possible D gene TRBD1, 5 bases. This CDR3 comprises 11 residues. V dropped 4 bases and J dropped 10 bases, with 11 bases sitting between them. Germline-derived CDR1 and CDR2 are GTSNPN and SVGIG (reference sequence).